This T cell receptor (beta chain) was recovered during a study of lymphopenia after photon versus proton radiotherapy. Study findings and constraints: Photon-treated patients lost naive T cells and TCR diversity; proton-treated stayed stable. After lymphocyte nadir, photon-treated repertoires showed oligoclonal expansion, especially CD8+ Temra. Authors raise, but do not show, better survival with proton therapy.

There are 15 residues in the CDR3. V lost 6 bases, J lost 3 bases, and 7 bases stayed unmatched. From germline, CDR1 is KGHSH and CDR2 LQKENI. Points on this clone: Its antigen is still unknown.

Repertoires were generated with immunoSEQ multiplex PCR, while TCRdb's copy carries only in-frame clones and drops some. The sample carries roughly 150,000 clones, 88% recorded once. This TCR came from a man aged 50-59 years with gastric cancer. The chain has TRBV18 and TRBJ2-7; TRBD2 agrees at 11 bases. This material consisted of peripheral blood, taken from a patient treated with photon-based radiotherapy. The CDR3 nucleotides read TGTGCCAGCTCGCCCTCGACTAGCGGGGACTACGAGCAGTACTTC. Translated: CASSPSTSGDYEQYF.